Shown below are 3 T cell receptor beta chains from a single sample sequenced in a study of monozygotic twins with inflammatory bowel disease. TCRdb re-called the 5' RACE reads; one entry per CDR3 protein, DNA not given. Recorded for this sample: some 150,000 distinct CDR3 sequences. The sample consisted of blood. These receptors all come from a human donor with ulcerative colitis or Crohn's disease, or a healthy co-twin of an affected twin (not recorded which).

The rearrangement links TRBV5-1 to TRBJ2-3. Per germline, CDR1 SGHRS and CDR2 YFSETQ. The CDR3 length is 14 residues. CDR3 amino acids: CASSLADEADTQYF.

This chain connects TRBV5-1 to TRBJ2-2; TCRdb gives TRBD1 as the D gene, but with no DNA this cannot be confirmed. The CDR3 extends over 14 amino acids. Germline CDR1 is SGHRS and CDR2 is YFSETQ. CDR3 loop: CASSNRGNTGELFF.

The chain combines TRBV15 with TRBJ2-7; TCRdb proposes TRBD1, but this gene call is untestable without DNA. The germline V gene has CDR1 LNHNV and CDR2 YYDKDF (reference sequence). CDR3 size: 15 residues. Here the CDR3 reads CATSRDRTGTREQYF. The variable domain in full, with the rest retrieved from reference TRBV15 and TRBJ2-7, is DAMVIQNPRYQVTQFGKPVTLSCSQTLNHNVMYWYQQKSSQAPKLLFHYYDKDFNNEADTPDNFQSRRPNTSFCFLDIRSPGLGDTAMYLCATSRDRTGTREQYFGPGTRLTVT.